A single sample gave rise to the 17 T cell receptor beta chains below, sequenced in a study of T cell responses to AZD1222 COVID-19 vaccine. Method: immunoSEQ multiplex PCR; TCRdb's copy keeps in-frame clones and lacks some. The sample carries approximately 200,000 clones, 90% to 95% recorded once. Sequencing was performed on peripheral blood, taken on day 0 of AZD1222 vaccination. The receptors shown here come from an adult in good health.

This clone occurred a few times. The gene calls are TRBV27 and TRBJ1-2, with TRBD1 matching over 10 bases. The CDR3 sequence is 16 residues long. Looked up from germline, CDR1 is MNHEY and CDR2 is SMNVEV (reference sequence). J was trimmed by 5 bases and V by 6 bases; bases with no gene match: 12. The DNA of the CDR3 is TGTGCCAGCAGCCCGGGACAGGGGTTTTTCAATTATGGCTACACCTTC. Protein sequence: CASSPGQGFFNYGYTF.

The rearrangement joins TRBV6-5 to TRBJ2-7; the D is unclear. The ends were cut back, 6 bases at V and 4 bases at J, with 7 bases in the middle. The CDR3 has 11 residues. Per the germline V gene, CDR1 is MNHEY and CDR2 is SVGAGI. The CDR3 loop is CASSAIYEQYF. CDR3 coding DNA: TGTGCCAGCAGCGCAATTTACGAGCAGTACTTC.

This chain uses TRBV5-1 with TRBJ2-1; D is unclear. V lost 0 bases to trimming and J lost 15 bases, with 13 bases between them. The V gene's germline CDR1 is SGHRS and CDR2 YFSETQ. CDR3 length: 12 residues. The CDR3: CASSLGGSTAFF. For the CDR3, the DNA is TGCGCCAGCAGCTTGGGCGGCAGTACAGCGTTCTTC.

In DNA form, the CDR3 reads TGTGCCAGCAGCCAAGCCGGAGAAAAACTGTTTTTT. Translating gives CASSQAGEKLFF. The J gene is TRBJ1-4, the V gene TRBV3-1 (or the pseudogene TRBV3-2), with D unresolved. V lost 1 base and J 8 bases, leaving 5 bases between the germline ends. The CDR3 has 12 amino acids. CDR1 and CDR2 from the germline V gene are LGHDT and YNNKEL (reference sequence).

V and J are TRBV28 and TRBJ1-6; no firm D call. V was clipped by 3 bases and J by 10 bases, with 13 bases between them. Germline V gene data show CDR1 as MDHEN and CDR2 as SYDVKM. The length of the CDR3 is 14 residues. CDR3 in DNA: TGTGCCAGCAGTTTTCGGCGACGTAGCTCACCCCTCCACTTT. This sequence encodes CASSFRRRSSPLHF.

This chain joins TRBV5-6 and TRBJ1-4; D not resolved. Trimming pared 1 base from V and 5 bases from J, leaving 6 bases between. Per germline, CDR1 SGHDT and CDR2 YYEEEE. The length of the CDR3 is 13 residues. This chain's CDR3 is CASSLKRNEKLFF. The DNA of the CDR3 is TGTGCCAGCAGCTTGAAGAGAAATGAAAAACTGTTTTTT.

V is TRBV7-3 and J is TRBJ1-5; perhaps TRBD1 as D (5 bases). V shed 0 bases and J shed 10 bases, with 13 bases lying between them. Looked up from germline, CDR1 is SGHTA and CDR2 is FQGTGA. The CDR3 totals 14 residues. The CDR3 loop is CASSLTRGLHPQHF. CDR3 sequence (DNA): TGTGCCAGCAGCTTAACAAGGGGACTCCACCCCCAGCATTTT.

This chain joins TRBV19 and TRBJ1-2; D perhaps matches TRBD1 (6 bases). The CDR3 spans 13 residues. The germline V gene encodes CDR1 LNHDA and CDR2 SQIVND (reference sequence). Deletions cut 10 bases from V and 3 bases from J, with 15 bases between. This chain's CDR3 is CATKGGQYYGYTF. The CDR3 nucleotides are TGTGCCACCAAAGGAGGACAGTACTATGGCTACACCTTC.

V and J are TRBV11-2 and TRBJ1-4; D unclear. The CDR3 has 12 amino acids. The germline gives CDR1 SGHAT, CDR2 FQNNGV. Deletions cut 5 bases from V and 12 bases from J, with 13 bases between. CDR3 sequence reads: CASSLPGVQLFF. The CDR3 DNA reads as TGTGCCAGCAGCCTCCCCGGGGTTCAACTGTTTTTT.

The chain uses TRBV7-2 and TRBJ2-7; 10 nucleotides match TRBD2. Germline V lookup: CDR1 SGHTA, CDR2 FQGNSA. V trimming: 0 bases; J trimming: 6 bases; junction bases outside the gene matches: 11. The CDR3 covers 17 residues. The CDR3 sequence: CASSLARLAGVVGEQYF. CDR3 DNA sequence: TGTGCCAGCAGCTTAGCGCGGCTAGCGGGAGTCGTCGGCGAGCAGTACTTC. The variable domain in full, with the rest retrieved from reference TRBV7-2 and TRBJ2-7, is GAGVSQSPSNKVTEKGKDVELRCDPISGHTALYWYRQSLGQGLEFLIYFQGNSAPDKSGLPSDRFSAERTGGSVSTLTIQRTQQEDSAVYLCASSLARLAGVVGEQYFGPGTRLTVT.

The chain carries TRBV19 and TRBJ2-3, with 7 positions matching TRBD2. The CDR3 sequence is 16 residues long. The germline V gene encodes CDR1 LNHDA and CDR2 SQIVND (reference sequence). V gave up 7 bases and J gave up 2 bases; unmatched junction bases: 12. The CDR3 sequence: CASKAGSGAPTDTQYF. Here the CDR3 DNA reads TGTGCCAGTAAAGCGGGGAGCGGGGCCCCCACAGATACGCAGTATTTT.

The chain recombines TRBV7-6 with TRBJ2-1; a possible D gene is TRBD2 (6 bases). V lost 4 bases and J 5 bases, leaving 18 bases between the germline ends. The CDR3 consists of 16 residues. CDR1 and CDR2 (germline): SGHVS, FNYEAQ. DNA for the CDR3: TGTGCCAGCAGCTCACCGGGACTCTCAAGGAACAATGAGCAGTTCTTC. Translated: CASSSPGLSRNNEQFF.

The chain links TRBV5-1 to TRBJ1-1; the D gene is possibly TRBD1 (6 bases). Germline values: CDR1 SGHRS, CDR2 YFSETQ. CDR3 length: 14 residues. V dropped 1 base and J dropped 3 bases, with 10 bases sitting between them. CDR3 DNA: TGCGCCAGCAGCTTGCGGGGGCTGGACACTGAAGCTTTCTTT. It encodes CASSLRGLDTEAFF.

The rearrangement uses TRBV6-5 and TRBJ2-7, with TRBD2 matching 8 bases. This CDR3 spans 15 amino acids. The V gene end was trimmed by 8 bases and the J gene end by 7 bases; junction bases not matched to a gene: 16. Germline V gene lookup returns CDR1 MNHEY and CDR2 SVGAGI. CDR3 region: CASQAIGGGREEQYF. CDR3 coding DNA: TGTGCCAGCCAGGCCATCGGGGGGGGTAGGGAGGAGCAGTACTTC.

The genes are TRBV24-1 and TRBJ2-7; D might be TRBD1 (6 bases). The V end was cut by 4 bases, the J end by 7 bases, with 13 bases between. There are 13 residues in the CDR3. Germline V gives CDR1 KGHDR, CDR2 SFDVKD. In DNA, the CDR3 is TGTGCCACCAGTGAGCCACAGGGTGGGGAGCAGTACTTC. Its protein product is CATSEPQGGEQYF.

This clone was counted between two and nine times. The rearrangement joins TRBV15 to TRBJ2-1; tentatively, D is TRBD1 (6 bases). V shed 0 bases and J shed 8 bases, with 14 bases lying between them. Per germline, CDR1 LNHNV and CDR2 YYDKDF (reference sequence). The CDR3 consists of 15 residues. The CDR3 sequence is CATSRETRGNDEQFF. The DNA of the CDR3 is TGTGCCACCAGCAGAGAAACGAGGGGGAACGATGAGCAGTTCTTC.

The V call is TRBV5-5, the J call TRBJ2-3, with TRBD2 matching 9 bases. V lost 6 bases to trimming and J lost 3 bases; unmatched junction nucleotides: 5. The length of the CDR3 is 14 residues. Germline CDR1 SGHKS, CDR2 YYEKEE (reference sequence). Here the CDR3 reads CASTIAGVTDTQYF. CDR3 nucleotide sequence: TGTGCCAGCACCATAGCGGGGGTAACAGATACGCAGTATTTT.